This entry lists 20 T cell receptor beta chains sequenced from one sample in a study of blood T cell repertoires in COVID-19. Using immunoSEQ multiplex PCR, the repertoire was profiled, and TCRdb retains in-frame clones only, with some absent. Of 250,000 to 350,000 clones in the sample, approximately 90% were seen once. Sample: peripheral blood. The source of these receptors is a woman in her forties or fifties with COVID-19, enrolled during active disease.

The chain is built from TRBV11-3 and TRBJ2-5, with 9 bases that match TRBD1. The CDR3 contains 16 residues. After removal of 1 base from V and 5 bases from J, the junction contained 8 bases not matched to a gene. Germline CDR1 and CDR2: SGHNT and YENEEA. The DNA for the CDR3 is TGTGCCAGCAGCTTAGCCCGGACAGGGGCAACGGAGACCCAGTACTTC. Protein sequence: CASSLARTGATETQYF.

The chain has TRBV20-1 and TRBJ2-3, with D tentatively TRBD2 (6 bases). Trimming left V 6 bases short and J 3 bases short, with 19 bases between. This CDR3 is built from 15 residues. Germline V gives CDR1 DFQATT, CDR2 SNEGSKA (reference sequence). The CDR3, as DNA: TGCAGTGCCAGTGGGGCGGGGAGACTAACAGATACGCAGTATTTT. As protein: CSASGAGRLTDTQYF.

This chain connects TRBV9 to TRBJ2-3; 9 nucleotides line up with TRBD2. V lost 4 bases to trimming and J lost 2 bases; unmatched junction nucleotides: 8. The germline gives CDR1 SGDLS, CDR2 YYNGEE. The CDR3 consists of 16 residues. CDR3 bases: TGTGCCAGCAGCTCACCCCTAGCGGGGTACACAGATACGCAGTATTTT. It codes for CASSSPLAGYTDTQYF.

This clone was found once. The chain employs TRBV27 and TRBJ1-2; 7 bases fit TRBD1. The CDR3 consists of 15 residues. The germline CDR1 and CDR2 sequences are MNHEY and SMNVEV (reference sequence). With V trimmed by 6 bases and J by 1 base, 8 bases remained unmatched. The CDR3 sequence is CASRRRRDSNYGYTF. The CDR3 bases are TGTGCCAGCAGAAGGAGACGGGACAGTAACTATGGCTACACCTTC.

V gene TRBV18 combines with J gene TRBJ1-1; D remains unclear. V lost 4 bases and J lost 0, with 3 bases in between. The CDR3 has 12 residues. CDR1 and CDR2 from the germline V gene are KGHSH and LQKENI. CDR3 loop: CASSLLNTEAFF. In nucleotides, the CDR3 is TGTGCCAGCTCACTCTTGAACACTGAAGCTTTCTTT.

The CDR3 nucleotides are TGTGCCAGTAGTATCAGCACTAGCGGCTACGAGCAGTACTTC. Translated, it gives CASSISTSGYEQYF. This chain uses TRBV19 with TRBJ2-7; 8 bases agree with TRBD2. The CDR3 runs 14 residues. The ends lost 3 bases at V and 3 bases at J; junction bases unmatched: 4. The germline gives CDR1 LNHDA, CDR2 SQIVND (reference sequence).

V and J are TRBV28 and TRBJ2-7; tentatively, D is TRBD2 (5 bases). V was shortened by 5 bases and J by 10 bases, with 15 bases between the two germline ends. Germline CDR1 is MDHEN and CDR2 is SYDVKM. This CDR3 is 12 amino acids long. The CDR3 DNA reads TGTGCCAGCAGTCCGTCGGGATTACAACAGTACTTC. This translates into CASSPSGLQQYF.

The rearrangement joins TRBV27 to TRBJ2-3; D perhaps matches TRBD2 (6 bases). CDR1 MNHEY and CDR2 SMNVEV come from the germline V gene (reference sequence). V dropped 0 bases and J dropped 11 bases, with 12 bases sitting between them. The CDR3 totals 13 residues. CDR3 residues: CASSLSRDIRQYF. The CDR3 DNA is TGTGCCAGCAGTTTATCGCGGGATATAAGGCAGTATTTT.

The V call is TRBV5-1, the J call TRBJ2-1; 8 bases are a match to TRBD2. Germline CDR1 is SGHRS and CDR2 is YFSETQ. There are 15 residues in the CDR3. Losses at the gene ends were 5 bases for V and 3 bases for J; bases not matched to a gene: 7. The DNA of the CDR3 is TGCGCCAGCAGTAGCGGGGCCCGTAGCTACAATGAGCAGTTCTTC. Its protein is CASSSGARSYNEQFF. Supplemented by reference TRBV5-1 and TRBJ2-1, the full variable domain reads KAGVTQTPRYLIKTRGQQVTLSCSPISGHRSVSWYQQTPGQGLQFLFEYFSETQRNKGNFPGRFSGRQFSNSRSEMNVSTLELGDSALYLCASSSGARSYNEQFFGPGTRLTVL.

The V call is TRBV24-1, the J call TRBJ2-5, with 8 bases lining up with TRBD1. Losses at the gene ends were 8 bases for V and 4 bases for J; bases not matched to a gene: 2. From germline, CDR1 is KGHDR and CDR2 SFDVKD. This CDR3 has 12 residues. Written as DNA, the CDR3 is TGTGCCACCAAAGACAGGGGAGAGACCCAGTACTTC. This codes for CATKDRGETQYF.

CDR3 sequence: CASSKGTPDSTGELFF. The CDR3 DNA reads TGTGCCAGCAGCAAAGGGACACCAGATAGCACCGGGGAGCTGTTTTTT. This chain joins TRBV5-4 and TRBJ2-2; D is possibly TRBD1 (6 bases). V lost 4 bases, J lost 4 bases, and 17 bases lay in between. The germline V gene has CDR1 SGHNT and CDR2 YYREEE (reference sequence). The CDR3 length is 16 residues.

This chain uses TRBV7-9 with TRBJ2-7; TRBD2 matches at 7 bases. CDR1 and CDR2 (germline): SEHNR, FQNEAQ (reference sequence). This CDR3 contains 14 residues. With 6 bases clipped from V and 2 bases from J, the junction kept 7 bases outside the gene matches. In DNA, the CDR3 is TGTGCCAGCAGGGGGGGGGACCCCGCCTACGAGCAGTACTTC. Translation gives CASRGGDPAYEQYF.

This chain joins TRBV5-1 and TRBJ2-1; 11 positions agree with TRBD2. The germline V gene has CDR1 SGHRS and CDR2 YFSETQ. V gave up 1 base and J gave up 5 bases; unmatched junction bases: 2. The CDR3 has 15 amino acids. The CDR3 loop reads CASSLRLAGNNEQFF. Here the CDR3 DNA reads TGCGCCAGCAGCTTGCGACTAGCGGGGAACAATGAGCAGTTCTTC.

The rearrangement links TRBV5-6 to TRBJ1-2; 10 nucleotides align to TRBD1. Germline CDR1 and CDR2: SGHDT and YYEEEE. The CDR3 has 14 amino acids. The V gene end was trimmed by 4 bases and the J gene end by 7 bases; junction bases not matched to a gene: 7. For the CDR3, the DNA is TGTGCCAGCAGCATCCGGGACAGGGGTTTTGGCTACACCTTC. Translating gives CASSIRDRGFGYTF.

This rearrangement joins TRBV5-1 to TRBJ1-4; 11 bases align to TRBD1. The CDR3 is 16 amino acids. Trimming at V came to 4 bases and at J to 7 bases, leaving 9 bases not matched to a gene. The V gene's germline CDR1 is SGHRS and CDR2 YFSETQ. CDR3 sequence reads: CASSPSWTGGVEKLFF. The CDR3 nucleotides read TGCGCCAGCAGCCCGAGCTGGACAGGGGGCGTTGAAAAACTGTTTTTT.

The rearrangement joins TRBV7-2 to TRBJ1-5, with 7 nucleotides matching TRBD1. Germline values: CDR1 SGHTA, CDR2 FQGNSA. The trim removed 5 bases at V and 5 bases at J, leaving 18 bases unmatched. CDR3 length equals 18 residues. CDR3 sequence reads: CASSARPGTVWVDQPQHF. The CDR3 nucleotides are TGTGCCAGCAGCGCCCGACCGGGGACAGTATGGGTCGATCAGCCCCAGCATTTT.

The V gene is TRBV6-7, the J gene TRBJ1-3; 7 nucleotides align to TRBD1. TRBV6-7 is noted as an ORF with a role that remains uncertain. The CDR3 length is 16 residues. Trimming at V came to 8 bases and at J to 0 bases, leaving 10 bases not matched to a gene. The CDR3 bases are TGTGCCAGCTCACAGGGGCTGGGAATCTCTGGAAACACCATATATTTT. It codes for CASSQGLGISGNTIYF.

The chain couples TRBV6-5 to TRBJ2-7; a weak D match, TRBD1 (6 bases). The length of the CDR3 is 13 residues. Germline assignment: CDR1 MNHEY and CDR2 SVGAGI. Trimming stripped 7 bases from V and 5 bases from J, with 15 bases between. The CDR3 DNA sequence: TGTGCCAGCACTAAGACAGGCGTCAACGAGCAGTACTTC. Amino acids: CASTKTGVNEQYF.

This chain joins TRBV5-4 and TRBJ2-2; D is unclear. The V end lost 0 bases, the J end lost 6 bases, and 9 bases lay between the germline ends. Germline values: CDR1 SGHNT, CDR2 YYREEE (reference sequence). This CDR3 is 14 amino acids long. CDR3 sequence: CASSLDLRSGELFF. CDR3 bases: TGTGCCAGCAGCTTGGATCTGAGATCCGGGGAGCTGTTTTTT.

The gene calls are TRBV5-1 and TRBJ1-1; TRBD1 matches at 8 bases. The CDR3 has 14 residues. Germline V lookup: CDR1 SGHRS, CDR2 YFSETQ. The junction had 2 bases not matched to a gene; V was cut back by 1 base and J by 3 bases. The CDR3 sequence: CASSLQGADTEAFF. CDR3 coding DNA: TGCGCCAGCAGCTTGCAGGGGGCGGACACTGAAGCTTTCTTT.